Listed here are 19 T cell receptor beta chains from one sample, sequenced in a study of cytomegalovirus exposure and HLA in healthy donors. Primers for the PCR totalled 60 Vbeta and 13 Jbeta. Here immunoSEQ multiplex PCR was the method, and the copy in TCRdb shows in-frame clones only, minus some. The sample comprises roughly 160,000 clones, roughly two thirds of which are singletons, and over 2.5% rests with the top ten. The specimen was PBMCs. These receptors were obtained from a woman aged 25 to 39 in good health and CMV-seronegative.

The rearrangement joins TRBV28 to TRBJ1-5; D uncertain. This CDR3 spans 15 amino acids. CDR1 and CDR2 from the germline V gene are MDHEN and SYDVKM. The V gene lost 3 bases and the J gene lost 1 base, with 10 bases spanning the gap. Here the CDR3 reads CASSFGVLSNQPQHF. The CDR3 coding sequence is TGTGCCAGCAGTTTCGGAGTTCTAAGCAATCAGCCCCAGCATTTT.

The chain uses TRBV28 and TRBJ2-2; D unresolved. From germline, CDR1 is MDHEN and CDR2 SYDVKM. The CDR3 runs 14 residues. The ends were cut back, 3 bases at V and 0 bases at J, with 5 bases in the middle. CDR3 protein: CASSFPANTGELFF. The CDR3, as DNA: TGTGCCAGCAGTTTTCCCGCGAACACCGGGGAGCTGTTTTTT.

The CDR3 is CASSIETGNQPQHF. The CDR3 region has the DNA TGTGCCAGTAGTATCGAGACAGGGAACCAGCCCCAGCATTTT. The chain has TRBV19 and TRBJ1-5, with 7 bases fitting TRBD1. CDR3 length: 14 amino acids. Unmatched junction bases numbered 6, after V lost 3 bases and J lost 7 bases. The germline V gene has CDR1 LNHDA and CDR2 SQIVND (reference sequence). The full variable domain, completed using reference TRBV19 and TRBJ1-5, is DGGITQSPKYLFRKEGQNVTLSCEQNLNHDAMYWYRQDPGQGLRLIYYSQIVNDFQKGDIAEGYSVSREKKESFPLTVTSAQKNPTAFYLCASSIETGNQPQHFGDGTRLSIL.

The rearrangement links TRBV18 to TRBJ2-7; TRBD1 matches at 8 bases. J was trimmed by 2 bases and V by 5 bases; bases with no gene match: 8. Looked up from germline, CDR1 is KGHSH and CDR2 is LQKENI. The CDR3 runs 15 residues. The CDR3 reads CASSSGQGITYEQYF. The DNA for the CDR3 is TGTGCCAGCTCATCCGGACAGGGCATTACCTACGAGCAGTACTTC.

The genes are TRBV2 and TRBJ1-2, with D tentatively TRBD1 (5 bases). With 1 base removed from V and 7 bases from J, the gap between germline ends came to 16 bases. The CDR3 length is 15 residues. Germline CDR1 reads SNHLY; CDR2 reads FYNNEI. Here the CDR3 DNA reads TGTGCCAGCAGTGAAGAATTTTCAGGGCACTGTGGCTACACCTTC. Protein: CASSEEFSGHCGYTF.

The V call is TRBV11-2, the J call TRBJ2-3; TRBD2 matches 9 bases. Germline CDR1 is SGHAT and CDR2 is FQNNGV. The CDR3 totals 17 residues. V shed 3 bases, J shed 0 bases, and the junction held 7 bases outside the gene matches. The CDR3 coding sequence is TGTGCCAGCAGCTTGATAGCGGGGGCCCTGAGCACAGATACGCAGTATTTT. It specifies CASSLIAGALSTDTQYF. Looking up the rest from reference TRBV11-2 and TRBJ2-3 gives the full variable domain: EAGVAQSPRYKIIEKRQSVAFWCNPISGHATLYWYQQILGQGPKLLIQFQNNGVVDDSQLPKDRFSAERLKGVDSTLKIQPAKLEDSAVYLCASSLIAGALSTDTQYFGPGTRLTVL.

V and J are TRBV30 and TRBJ2-1, with a possible D match to TRBD1 (5 bases). Germline V gives CDR1 GTSNPN, CDR2 SVGIG (reference sequence). The V gene lost 1 base and the J gene lost 12 bases, with 19 bases spanning the gap. This CDR3 has 14 residues. CDR3 DNA sequence: TGTGCCTGGAGTGGGGGCGCGGAGTTACAAAGGCAGTTCTTC. Amino acids: CAWSGGAELQRQFF. The full variable domain, completed using reference TRBV30 and TRBJ2-1, is SQTIHQWPATLVQPVGSPLSLECTVEGTSNPNLYWYRQAAGRGLQLLFYSVGIGQISSEVPQNLSASRPQDRQFILSSKKLLLSDSGFYLCAWSGGAELQRQFFGPGTRLTVL.

The J gene is TRBJ2-1, the V gene TRBV27, with D unclear. Trimming shortened V by 5 bases and J by 10 bases, and 18 bases separated the two germline ends. The CDR3 extends over 14 amino acids. Germline CDR1 reads MNHEY; CDR2 reads SMNVEV (reference sequence). The chain's CDR3 is CASSTHPVEYEQFF. The CDR3 bases are TGTGCCAGCAGTACCCACCCCGTGGAGTACGAGCAGTTCTTC.

The chain carries TRBV18 and TRBJ2-7, with TRBD2 identical over 10 bases. With V trimmed by 6 bases and J by 2 bases, 7 bases remained unmatched. The CDR3 runs 15 residues. The V gene's germline CDR1 is KGHSH and CDR2 LQKENI. The CDR3 loop reads CASSGRTSGTYEQYF. CDR3 coding DNA: TGTGCCAGCTCCGGGCGGACTAGCGGAACCTACGAGCAGTACTTC.

The V gene is TRBV18, the J gene TRBJ1-2, with 7 bases matching TRBD1. With V trimmed by 5 bases and J by 2 bases, 8 bases remained unmatched. This CDR3 has 15 amino acids. Germline V CDR1 and CDR2: KGHSH, LQKENI. The CDR3 DNA follows: TGTGCCAGCTCATTCGACAGGGCGGCGAACTATGGCTACACCTTC. Translation gives CASSFDRAANYGYTF.

The V call is TRBV18, the J call TRBJ1-2, with 8 nucleotides matching TRBD1. Germline V gives CDR1 KGHSH, CDR2 LQKENI. CDR3 length: 13 amino acids. Trimming at V came to 2 bases and at J to 4 bases, leaving 0 bases not matched to a gene. The DNA for the CDR3 is TGTGCCAGCTCACCAGGGACAGGCTATGGCTACACCTTC. This sequence encodes CASSPGTGYGYTF.

There are a few counts of this clone. The chain carries TRBV7-9 and TRBJ2-5, with D possibly being TRBD1 (6 bases). This CDR3 has 14 amino acids. Per germline, CDR1 SEHNR and CDR2 FQNEAQ (reference sequence). V shed 1 base and J shed 4 bases, with 10 bases lying between them. CDR3 amino acids: CASSLVRGVETQYF. The CDR3 coding sequence is TGTGCCAGCAGCTTAGTCAGGGGAGTAGAGACCCAGTACTTC. Drawing the rest from reference TRBV7-9 and TRBJ2-5, the complete variable domain is DTGVSQNPRHKITKRGQNVTFRCDPISEHNRLYWYRQTLGQGPEFLTYFQNEAQLEKSRLLSDRFSAERPKGSFSTLEIQRTEQGDSAMYLCASSLVRGVETQYFGPGTRLLVL.

This clone was picked up one time. V is TRBV7-2 and J is TRBJ1-2; tentative D call: TRBD1 (6 bases). The CDR3 covers 12 residues. V was cut by 2 bases and J by 8 bases, with 9 bases left in between. Germline lookup yields CDR1 SGHTA and CDR2 FQGNSA. As DNA, the CDR3 is TGTGCCAGCAGCTTATCAGGGGAGGGCTACACCTTC. This sequence encodes CASSLSGEGYTF.

This sequence joins TRBV9 and TRBJ1-5; tentatively, D is TRBD1 (5 bases). V gave up 4 bases and J gave up 6 bases, with 20 bases separating them. Germline V gives CDR1 SGDLS, CDR2 YYNGEE. The CDR3 covers 16 residues. The CDR3 bases are TGTGCCAGCAGCCCCGGCGGGGGGGGGTTCAGTCAGCCCCAGCATTTT. It codes for CASSPGGGGFSQPQHF.

This chain joins TRBV2 and TRBJ2-7, with TRBD2 matching 7 bases. Per the germline V gene, CDR1 is SNHLY and CDR2 is FYNNEI. V lost 4 bases to trimming and J lost 5 bases; unmatched junction nucleotides: 8. This CDR3 spans 14 amino acids. The CDR3 here is CASSVGGRLNEQYF. The CDR3 DNA is TGTGCCAGCAGTGTGGGGGGGAGGTTGAACGAGCAGTACTTC.

This chain joins TRBV10-3 and TRBJ1-2; TRBD1 aligns across 9 bases. V was pared by 10 bases and J by 5 bases, with 8 bases of the junction left unmatched. CDR1 is ENHRY, CDR2 SYGVKD, per germline. The CDR3 is 13 residues long. CDR3 loop: CATGQGLGYGYTF. The DNA for the CDR3 is TGTGCCACCGGACAGGGGTTAGGGTATGGCTACACCTTC.

This clone turned up a few times. The rearrangement uses TRBV6-5 and TRBJ1-4, with D perhaps TRBD1 (5 bases). Looked up from germline, CDR1 is MNHEY and CDR2 is SVGAGI. Trimming stripped 6 bases from V and 2 bases from J, with 10 bases between. The CDR3 contains 14 residues. As DNA, the CDR3 is TGTGCCAGCAGGGATCCAGGGACTAATGAAAAACTGTTTTTT. Amino acids: CASRDPGTNEKLFF.

The chain has TRBV7-2 and TRBJ2-1; TRBD2 might be the D (6 bases). Trimming cost V 2 bases and J 7 bases, with 15 bases left between them. From germline, CDR1 is SGHTA and CDR2 FQGNSA. This CDR3 contains 15 residues. CDR3 amino acids: CASSLSISSDNEQFF. DNA for the CDR3: TGTGCCAGCAGCTTAAGTATTTCTAGCGATAATGAGCAGTTCTTC.

The chain carries TRBV11-1 and TRBJ1-6; D call uncertain. With 3 bases removed from V and 6 bases from J, the gap between germline ends came to 6 bases. CDR3 length: 13 amino acids. Germline CDR1 is SGHAT and CDR2 is FQDESV (reference sequence). The CDR3 DNA is TGTGCCAGCAGCTTCTCCGTTAATTCACCCCTCCACTTT. Translated: CASSFSVNSPLHF.